Listed below are T cell receptor beta chains from one sample, sequenced in a study of T cell responses to AZD1222 COVID-19 vaccine. Profiled with immunoSEQ multiplex PCR; TCRdb holds only in-frame clones, not every one. Of some 110,000 clones in the sample, about nine tenths are singletons; the top ten hold roughly 20%. This sample comprised peripheral blood, obtained on day 0 of AZD1222 vaccination. These receptors were taken from an adult in good health. Each CDR3 is given with its conserved first and last residue. D genes are given only for firm matches. Part of the rows lack a size; the others show once, few, many or a class for expanded clones.

j_call clone_size d_call v_call cdr3_aa cdr3_nt
TRBJ1-2 - - TRBV4-1 CASSQAHTNYGYTF TGCGCCAGCAGCCAAGCGCACACGAACTATGGCTACACCTTC
TRBJ2-7 - TRBD2 TRBV11-2 CASSPPGAGGNEQYF TGTGCCAGCAGCCCCCCGGGGGCGGGGGGGAACGAGCAGTACTTC
TRBJ2-7 - - TRBV6-1 CASSEEGISYEQYF TGTGCCAGCAGTGAAGAGGGTATTTCCTACGAGCAGTACTTC
TRBJ2-1 - - TRBV7-3 CASSVVYSSSYNEQFF TGTGCCAGCAGCGTGGTCTACAGCAGCTCCTACAATGAGCAGTTCTTC
TRBJ1-6 - - TRBV6-1 CASSEAGRGSSSPLHF TGTGCCAGCAGTGAAGCAGGGAGAGGGAGTAGTTCACCCCTCCACTTT
TRBJ2-5 - - TRBV7-9 CASSSFFFPIRAQYF TGTGCCAGCAGCAGCTTTTTCTTCCCCATAAGAGCCCAGTACTTC
TRBJ1-1 - TRBD1 TRBV7-9 CASSDSRGQSVNTEAFF TGTGCCAGCAGCGACTCCAGGGGGCAAAGCGTCAACACTGAAGCTTTCTTT
TRBJ2-1 - TRBD2 TRBV28 CASSLWASGGTIYTMSLFF TGTGCCAGCAGTTTATGGGCTAGCGGGGGCACAATATATACAATGAGTTTGTTCTTC
TRBJ1-4 - TRBD1 TRBV19 CASRADRGSEKLFF TGTGCCAGTAGGGCGGACAGGGGTTCTGAAAAACTGTTTTTT
TRBJ2-1 - - TRBV25-1 CASSEYRNNEQFF TGTGCCAGCAGTGAATATCGGAACAATGAGCAGTTCTTC
TRBJ1-2 - - TRBV6-5 CASSISGGWGYTF TGTGCCAGCAGTATATCAGGCGGCTGGGGCTACACCTTC
TRBJ1-6 - - TRBV27 CASSSGEGYNSPLHF TGTGCCAGCAGTTCGGGGGAAGGGTATAATTCACCCCTCCACTTT
TRBJ2-1 - - TRBV7-9 CASSLLRQVKPLNYNEQFF TGTGCCAGCAGCTTATTGCGGCAGGTCAAACCACTAAACTACAATGAGCAGTTCTTC
TRBJ2-7 - - TRBV19 CASSLRAWSYEQYF TGTGCCAGTAGTCTCAGGGCTTGGTCCTACGAGCAGTACTTC
TRBJ1-3 - - TRBV10-3 CAINEGTGNTIYF TGTGCCATCAACGAGGGAACTGGAAACACCATATATTTT
TRBJ1-2 once TRBD1 TRBV6-2/TRBV6-3 CASSWDRKDGYTF TGTGCCAGCAGTTGGGACAGGAAGGATGGCTACACCTTC
TRBJ2-7 - - TRBV10-2 CASSQAFYEQYF TGCGCCAGCAGCCAGGCGTTCTACGAGCAGTACTTC
TRBJ1-2 - TRBD1 TRBV9 CASSADRGNYGYTF TGTGCCAGCAGCGCGGACAGGGGGAACTATGGCTACACCTTC
TRBJ2-5 once - TRBV19 CASSIEGSPQETQYF TGTGCCAGTAGTATAGAAGGCAGCCCTCAAGAGACCCAGTACTTC
TRBJ1-1 - - TRBV5-1 CASSLDGRNGGAFF TGCGCCAGCAGCTTGGATGGCAGGAATGGGGGAGCTTTCTTT
TRBJ2-3 - TRBD2 TRBV7-3 CASSERGGTDTQYF TGTGCCAGCAGCGAGCGGGGGGGCACAGATACGCAGTATTTT
TRBJ2-5 - TRBD2 TRBV14 CASSQDAGLKETQYF TGTGCCAGCAGCCAAGATGCGGGACTAAAAGAGACCCAGTACTTC
TRBJ2-1 - TRBD2 TRBV19 CASSIVGTRGYNEQFF TGTGCCAGTAGTATAGTTGGGACTAGGGGCTACAATGAGCAGTTCTTC
TRBJ1-6 once - TRBV27 CASSLDRLENSPLHF TGTGCCAGCAGTTTGGACAGATTAGAGAATTCACCCCTCCACTTT
TRBJ1-4 once TRBD1 TRBV7-2 CASSSTGLEKLFF TGTGCCAGCAGCTCGACAGGGTTGGAAAAACTGTTTTTT
TRBJ1-6 - - TRBV30 CAWSLHGGDSPLHF TGTGCCTGGAGCCTCCACGGGGGCGATTCACCCCTCCACTTT
TRBJ2-1 - - TRBV9 CASSVGGGLGGEQFF TGTGCCAGCAGCGTAGGGGGAGGCCTAGGGGGTGAGCAGTTCTTC
TRBJ1-2 - - TRBV6-5 CASSPPGQLYTF TGTGCCAGCAGCCCGCCGGGACAACTGTACACCTTC
TRBJ1-5 - TRBD1 TRBV6-1 CASSDWTGLSQPQHF TGTGCCAGCAGTGATTGGACAGGGTTAAGTCAGCCCCAGCATTTT
TRBJ1-6 - - TRBV5-1 CASSLARTQDNSPLHF TGCGCCAGCAGCTTGGCACGGACACAAGATAATTCACCCCTCCACTTT
TRBJ2-7 - - TRBV6-5 CASIGPSMPNEQYF TGTGCCAGCATAGGACCCTCAATGCCGAACGAGCAGTACTTC
TRBJ1-2 - - TRBV9 CASSVGPLSRDGYTF TGTGCCAGCAGCGTAGGCCCCTTATCTAGGGATGGCTACACCTTC
TRBJ2-7 - TRBD1 TRBV19 CASSMGTGNYEQYF TGTGCCAGTAGTATGGGGACAGGGAACTACGAGCAGTACTTC
TRBJ2-5 - TRBD1 TRBV6-5 CASTRTGEYETQYF TGTGCCAGCACCCGGACAGGGGAATATGAGACCCAGTACTTC
TRBJ2-1 - TRBD1 TRBV19 CASSSGQGSYNEQFF TGTGCCAGTAGCTCCGGACAGGGATCCTACAATGAGCAGTTCTTC
TRBJ1-2 - - TRBV10-3 CAISVGKGEVYGYTF TGTGCCATCAGTGTAGGGAAGGGGGAGGTCTATGGCTACACCTTC
TRBJ1-2 few - TRBV7-2 CASSLGSGENYGYTF TGTGCCAGCAGCTTAGGTTCCGGGGAGAACTATGGCTACACCTTC